The 14 T cell receptor beta chains presented below share a single source sample, sequenced in a study of blood T cells in healthy people across ages. Combining a sample-barcoded 5' primer with a J-beta primer mix, a second PCR ran for about 6 to 11 cycles. MiXCR, applied by TCRdb to the 5' RACE reads, yields one record per CDR3 protein. Of about 1.5 million distinct CDR3 sequences in the sample, under 55% were seen once. The sequenced sample consisted of blood. The receptors derive from a woman aged 18 to 35 in good health.

This clonotype came up a few times. The chain carries TRBV5-1 and TRBJ1-2; D is unresolved. Trimming cost V 3 bases and J 13 bases, with 16 bases left between them. CDR3 length equals 12 residues. In germline, CDR1 is SGHRS, CDR2 YFSETQ. In DNA form, the CDR3 reads TGCGCCAGCAGCTCCGGGTCGTACCCTCTCACCTTC. It translates to CASSSGSYPLTF.

This clonotype was found many times. The chain employs TRBV20-1 and TRBJ1-2, with a weak D call TRBD1 (6 bases). This CDR3 region has 13 residues. Germline assignment: CDR1 DFQATT and CDR2 SNEGSKA (reference sequence). V lost 3 bases to trimming and J lost 0 bases, with 8 bases between them. CDR3: CSARDSTNYGYTF. As DNA, the CDR3 is TGCAGTGCTAGGGACAGTACTAACTATGGCTACACCTTC.

The chain uses TRBV15 and TRBJ2-7; D is ambiguous. Trimming pared 2 bases from V and 7 bases from J, leaving 18 bases between. The CDR3 has 15 residues. Germline lookup yields CDR1 LNHNV and CDR2 YYDKDF (reference sequence). The CDR3 sequence is CATSRSITERDEQYF. DNA of the CDR3: TGTGCCACCAGCAGATCGATCACTGAAAGGGATGAGCAGTACTTC.

A few counts support this clonotype. The chain links TRBV7-2 to TRBJ2-7; D not certain. TRBJ2-4 matches the DNA end more closely, so the J call is doubtful. Germline CDR1 and CDR2: SGHTA and FQGNSA. The CDR3 covers 12 residues. The CDR3 nucleotides are TGTGCCAGCAGCTCACTCGCTAACATTCAGTACTTC. This encodes CASSSLANIQYF.

CDR3 DNA: TGTGCCAGCAGCTTCCCCCGGGGGGGCTACGAGCAGTACTTC. Amino acids: CASSFPRGGYEQYF. V and J are TRBV11-1 and TRBJ2-7; 8 bases agree with TRBD2. CDR1 SGHAT and CDR2 FQDESV come from the germline V gene (reference sequence). This CDR3 is built from 14 residues. J lost 3 bases, V lost 3 bases, and 4 bases had no gene match.

This clonotype has a handful of counts. The rearrangement uses TRBV6-5 and TRBJ2-1, with no clear D. V was cut by 0 bases and J by 4 bases, with 16 bases left in between. Germline values: CDR1 MNHEY, CDR2 SVGAGI. The CDR3 extends over 17 amino acids. As DNA, the CDR3 is TGTGCCAGCAGTTACTCGATAGGCCTCAGTTCGTACAATGAGCAGTTCTTC. Amino acid sequence: CASSYSIGLSSYNEQFF.

The chain has TRBV24-1 and TRBJ2-5, with 9 bases aligning to TRBD2. V was clipped by 4 bases and J by 4 bases; unmatched bases: 6. CDR3 length: 15 residues. In germline, CDR1 is KGHDR, CDR2 SFDVKD. The CDR3 nucleotides are TGTGCCACCAGTGACCCTAGCGGGGCGGGAGAGACCCAGTACTTC. Its translation: CATSDPSGAGETQYF.

CDR3 DNA: TGTGCCAGCAGCCAAGATAAGGGGACAGGGGCGTCCTATAATTCACCCCTCCACTTT. It translates to CASSQDKGTGASYNSPLHF. The chain employs TRBV4-2 and TRBJ1-6, with 10 bases matching TRBD1. Germline CDR1 reads LGHNA; CDR2 reads YNFKEQ. The CDR3 extends over 19 amino acids. V was pared by 0 bases and J by 1 base, with 6 bases of the junction left unmatched.

This clonotype came up a few times. V and J are TRBV9 and TRBJ2-3; TRBD2 matches 15 bases. Losses at the gene ends were 2 bases for V and 0 bases for J; bases not matched to a gene: 7. This CDR3 has 19 amino acids. Germline CDR1 and CDR2: SGDLS and YYNGEE. CDR3 amino acids: CASSVFGLAGGRSTDTQYF. CDR3 DNA: TGTGCCAGCAGCGTCTTCGGACTAGCGGGGGGGCGGAGCACAGATACGCAGTATTTT.

The V and J genes are TRBV7-9 and TRBJ2-4, with D possibly matching TRBD1 (6 bases). The germline V and J ends were trimmed by 1 base and 10 bases, with 20 bases remaining between them. Germline V gives CDR1 SEHNR, CDR2 FQNEAQ (reference sequence). The CDR3 covers 16 residues. The CDR3 sequence is CASSLGIWTEDFIQYF. The DNA for the CDR3 is TGTGCCAGCAGCTTAGGGATTTGGACAGAGGACTTTATTCAGTACTTC.

The V and J genes are TRBV4-1 and TRBJ2-1; D is unresolved. Germline CDR1 and CDR2: MGHRA and YSYEKL. Trimming stripped 4 bases from V and 7 bases from J, with 14 bases between. The CDR3 has 14 amino acids. The CDR3, as DNA: TGCGCCAGCAGCCTCGGGCCAAACCATAATGAGCAGTTCTTC. Protein product: CASSLGPNHNEQFF.

The table lists this clonotype with a few counts. The rearrangement joins TRBV20-1 to TRBJ1-1; perhaps TRBD1 as D (5 bases). With 6 bases removed from V and 7 bases from J, the gap between germline ends came to 12 bases. CDR3 size: 11 residues. Looked up from germline, CDR1 is DFQATT and CDR2 is SNEGSKA (reference sequence). Here the CDR3 reads CSAYRDVEAFF. The CDR3 DNA is TGCAGTGCGTACCGGGACGTTGAAGCTTTCTTT.

This clonotype has a count of ten or more. The CDR3 bases are TGTGCCAGCAGACTAGACAGGAGCTCCTACAATGAGCAGTTCTTC. Its protein product is CASRLDRSSYNEQFF. The V and J genes are TRBV6-5 and TRBJ2-1, with D maybe TRBD1 (6 bases). CDR1 and CDR2 from the germline V gene are MNHEY and SVGAGI. V shed 6 bases and J shed 0 bases, with 12 bases lying between them. This CDR3 contains 15 residues.

This rearrangement joins TRBV5-1 to TRBJ2-7, with D perhaps TRBD1 (6 bases). The V end was cut by 7 bases, the J end by 5 bases, with 19 bases between. Germline V gene data show CDR1 as SGHRS and CDR2 as YFSETQ. This CDR3 comprises 14 residues. The CDR3 DNA reads TGCGCCAGCTCCGGGACAACATCGTCGCACGAGCAGTACTTC. It translates to CASSGTTSSHEQYF.